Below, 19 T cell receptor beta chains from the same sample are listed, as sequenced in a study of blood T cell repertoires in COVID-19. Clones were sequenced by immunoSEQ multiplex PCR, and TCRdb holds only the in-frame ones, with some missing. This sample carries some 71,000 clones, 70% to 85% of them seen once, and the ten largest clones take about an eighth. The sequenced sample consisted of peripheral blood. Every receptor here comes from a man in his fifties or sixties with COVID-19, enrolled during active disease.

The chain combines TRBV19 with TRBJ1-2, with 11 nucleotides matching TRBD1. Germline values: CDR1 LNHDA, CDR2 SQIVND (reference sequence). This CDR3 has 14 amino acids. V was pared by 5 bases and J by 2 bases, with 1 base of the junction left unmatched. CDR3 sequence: CASSGTGGNYGYTF. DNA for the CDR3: TGTGCCAGTAGTGGGACAGGGGGGAACTATGGCTACACCTTC. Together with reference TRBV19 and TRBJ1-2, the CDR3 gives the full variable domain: DGGITQSPKYLFRKEGQNVTLSCEQNLNHDAMYWYRQDPGQGLRLIYYSQIVNDFQKGDIAEGYSVSREKKESFPLTVTSAQKNPTAFYLCASSGTGGNYGYTFGSGTRLTVV.

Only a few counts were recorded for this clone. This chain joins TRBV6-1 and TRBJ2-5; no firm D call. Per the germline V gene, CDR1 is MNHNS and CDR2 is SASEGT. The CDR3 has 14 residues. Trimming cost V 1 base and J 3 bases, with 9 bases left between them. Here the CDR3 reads CASSEVTGKETQYF. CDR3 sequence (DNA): TGTGCCAGCAGTGAAGTGACGGGTAAAGAGACCCAGTACTTC.

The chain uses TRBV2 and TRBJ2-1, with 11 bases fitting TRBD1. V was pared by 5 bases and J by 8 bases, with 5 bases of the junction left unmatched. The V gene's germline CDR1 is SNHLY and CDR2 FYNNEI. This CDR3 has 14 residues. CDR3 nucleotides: TGTGCCAGCAGTTTCGGACAGGGGGCGTATGAGCAGTTCTTC. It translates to CASSFGQGAYEQFF.

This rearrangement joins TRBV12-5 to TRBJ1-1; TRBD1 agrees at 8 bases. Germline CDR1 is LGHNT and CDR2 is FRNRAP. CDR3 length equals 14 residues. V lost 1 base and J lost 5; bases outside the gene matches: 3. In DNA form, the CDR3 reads TGTGCTAGTGGTTTGGGACAGGGGAGAACTGAAGCTTTCTTT. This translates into CASGLGQGRTEAFF.

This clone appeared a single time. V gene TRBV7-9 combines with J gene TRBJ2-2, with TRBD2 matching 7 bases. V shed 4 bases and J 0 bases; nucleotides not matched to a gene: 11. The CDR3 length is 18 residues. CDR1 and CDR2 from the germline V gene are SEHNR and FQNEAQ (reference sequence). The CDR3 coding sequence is TGTGCCAGCAGCTCAGCGGGACTACCTTCTGCGAACACCGGGGAGCTGTTTTTT. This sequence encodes CASSSAGLPSANTGELFF.

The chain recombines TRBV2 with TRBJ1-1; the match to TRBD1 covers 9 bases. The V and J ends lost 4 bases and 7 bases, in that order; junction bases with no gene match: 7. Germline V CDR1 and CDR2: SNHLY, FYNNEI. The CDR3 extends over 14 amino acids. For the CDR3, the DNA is TGTGCCAGCAGTGGCGGACAGGGGCTAAATGAAGCTTTCTTT. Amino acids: CASSGGQGLNEAFF. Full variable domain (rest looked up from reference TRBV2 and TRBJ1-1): EPEVTQTPSHQVTQMGQEVILRCVPISNHLYFYWYRQILGQKVEFLVSFYNNEISEKSEIFDDQFSVERPDGSNFTLKIRSTKLEDSAMYFCASSGGQGLNEAFFGQGTRLTVV.

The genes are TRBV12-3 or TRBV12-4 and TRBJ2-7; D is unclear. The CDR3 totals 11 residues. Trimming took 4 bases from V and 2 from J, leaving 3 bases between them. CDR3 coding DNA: TGTGCCAGCAGTTCTACCTACGAGCAGTACTTC. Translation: CASSSTYEQYF.

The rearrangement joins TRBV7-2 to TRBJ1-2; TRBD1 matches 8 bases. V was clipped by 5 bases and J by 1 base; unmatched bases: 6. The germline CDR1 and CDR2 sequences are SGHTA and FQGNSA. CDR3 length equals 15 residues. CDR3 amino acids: CASSPGQGYNYGYTF. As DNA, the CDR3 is TGTGCCAGCAGCCCTGGACAGGGTTATAACTATGGCTACACCTTC. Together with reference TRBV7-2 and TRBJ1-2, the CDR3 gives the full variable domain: GAGVSQSPSNKVTEKGKDVELRCDPISGHTALYWYRQSLGQGLEFLIYFQGNSAPDKSGLPSDRFSAERTGGSVSTLTIQRTQQEDSAVYLCASSPGQGYNYGYTFGSGTRLTVV.

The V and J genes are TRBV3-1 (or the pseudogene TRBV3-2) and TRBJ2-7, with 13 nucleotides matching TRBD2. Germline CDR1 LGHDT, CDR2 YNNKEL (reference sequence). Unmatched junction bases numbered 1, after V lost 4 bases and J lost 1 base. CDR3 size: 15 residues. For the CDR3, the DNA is TGTGCCAGCAGCCGGGGACTAGCGGGATCCTACGAGCAGTACTTC. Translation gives CASSRGLAGSYEQYF.

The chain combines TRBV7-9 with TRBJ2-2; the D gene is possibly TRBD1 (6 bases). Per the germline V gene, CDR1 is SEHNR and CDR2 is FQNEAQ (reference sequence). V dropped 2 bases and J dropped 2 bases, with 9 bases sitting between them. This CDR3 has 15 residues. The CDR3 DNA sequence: TGTGCCAGCAGCTTAAGGGGGTATAACACCGGGGAGCTGTTTTTT. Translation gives CASSLRGYNTGELFF.

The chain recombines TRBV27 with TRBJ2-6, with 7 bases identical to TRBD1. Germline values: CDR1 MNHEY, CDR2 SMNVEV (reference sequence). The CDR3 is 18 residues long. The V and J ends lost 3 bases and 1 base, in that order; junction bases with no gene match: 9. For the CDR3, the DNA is TGTGCCAGCAGTTTGCACGGGACAGAGTTTTCTGGGGCCAACGTCCTGACTTTC. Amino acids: CASSLHGTEFSGANVLTF.

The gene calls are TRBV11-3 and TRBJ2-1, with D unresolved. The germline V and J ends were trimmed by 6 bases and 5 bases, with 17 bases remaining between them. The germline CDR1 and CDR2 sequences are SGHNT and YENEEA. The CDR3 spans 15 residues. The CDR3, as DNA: TGTGCCAGCAGTCCTCGCGGAACGAAAGACAATGAGCAGTTCTTC. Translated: CASSPRGTKDNEQFF.

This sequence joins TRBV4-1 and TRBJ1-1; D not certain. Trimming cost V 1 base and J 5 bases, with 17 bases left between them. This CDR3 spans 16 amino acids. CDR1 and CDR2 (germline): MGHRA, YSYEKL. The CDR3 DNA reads TGCGCCAGCAGCCAAGTTGGAGTAGGGAGAGGGACTGAAGCTTTCTTT. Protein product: CASSQVGVGRGTEAFF.

The CDR3 sequence is CASSLPYSPLHF. The DNA for the CDR3 is TGCGCCAGCAGCCTTCCCTATTCACCCCTCCACTTT. The chain uses TRBV4-1 and TRBJ1-6; no firm D call. V shed 4 bases and J shed 8 bases, with 6 bases lying between them. The CDR3 is made up of 12 amino acids. The germline CDR1 and CDR2 sequences are MGHRA and YSYEKL.

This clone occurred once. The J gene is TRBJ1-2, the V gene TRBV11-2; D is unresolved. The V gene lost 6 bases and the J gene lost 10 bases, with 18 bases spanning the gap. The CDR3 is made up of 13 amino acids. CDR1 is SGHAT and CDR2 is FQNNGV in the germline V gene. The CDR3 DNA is TGTGCCAGCAGGATAGATCATTACGGGGACTACACCTTC. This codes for CASRIDHYGDYTF. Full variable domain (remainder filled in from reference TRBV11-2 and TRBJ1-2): EAGVAQSPRYKIIEKRQSVAFWCNPISGHATLYWYQQILGQGPKLLIQFQNNGVVDDSQLPKDRFSAERLKGVDSTLKIQPAKLEDSAVYLCASRIDHYGDYTFGSGTRLTVV.

CDR3: CASSLARVSVPNSPLHF. DNA of the CDR3: TGTGCCAGCAGCCTGGCTCGGGTCTCGGTCCCGAATTCACCCCTCCACTTT. The chain couples TRBV7-8 to TRBJ1-6; D is unresolved. CDR3 length: 17 amino acids. Trimming cost V 5 bases and J 7 bases, with 21 bases left between them. CDR1 and CDR2 from the germline V gene are SGHVS and FQNEAQ.

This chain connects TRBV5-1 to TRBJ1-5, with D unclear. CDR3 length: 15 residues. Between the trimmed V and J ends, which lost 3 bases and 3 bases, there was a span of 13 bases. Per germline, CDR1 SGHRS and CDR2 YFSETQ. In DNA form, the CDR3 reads TGCGCCAGCAGCTGGGGTGAGGGCTCCAATCAGCCCCAGCATTTT. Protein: CASSWGEGSNQPQHF.

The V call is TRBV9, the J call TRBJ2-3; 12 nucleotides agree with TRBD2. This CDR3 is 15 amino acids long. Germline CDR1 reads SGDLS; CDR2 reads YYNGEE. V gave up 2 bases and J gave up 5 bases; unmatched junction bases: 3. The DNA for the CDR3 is TGTGCCAGCAGCGTCCTAGCGGGGGGGCAAGATACGCAGTATTTT. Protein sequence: CASSVLAGGQDTQYF.

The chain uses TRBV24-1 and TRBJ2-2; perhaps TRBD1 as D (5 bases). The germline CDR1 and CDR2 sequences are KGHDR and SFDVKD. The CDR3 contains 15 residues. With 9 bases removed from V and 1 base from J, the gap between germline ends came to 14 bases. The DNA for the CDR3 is TGTGCCACCGCAGGGAAGGGGATGAACACCGGGGAGCTGTTTTTT. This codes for CATAGKGMNTGELFF.